A selection of T cell receptor beta chains follows, all from one sample in a study of cytomegalovirus exposure and HLA in healthy donors. Sequencing was performed with immunoSEQ multiplex PCR; in TCRdb, only in-frame clones are kept and a portion is missing. The table has around 160,000 clones, around 85% seen once. Sequenced input: PBMCs. These receptors were taken from a man under 40 in good health and CMV-seropositive. Each CDR3 is given with its conserved first and last residue. Each record gives: V gene, clone size, D gene, J gene, CDR3 DNA, CDR3 protein. The D gene is left open where the match is weak. A clone size is listed for some rows: how often the clone was seen (once, few, many), or a class if it is expanded.

V: TRBV28; size: once; D: .; J: TRBJ1-5; DNA: TGTGCCAGCAGTTTACGGGGGGGCAATCAGCCCCAGCATTTT; CDR3: CASSLRGGNQPQHF
V: TRBV27; size: .; D: TRBD1; J: TRBJ2-3; DNA: TGTGCCAGCAGCCAACAACCCACAGGGGCAGATACGCAGTATTTT; CDR3: CASSQQPTGADTQYF
V: TRBV4-3; size: .; D: .; J: TRBJ1-4; DNA: TGCGCCAGCAGCCCTATTACCCAAGTGGCAGCGGCTAATGAAAAACTGTTTTTT; CDR3: CASSPITQVAAANEKLFF
V: TRBV7-3; size: .; D: .; J: TRBJ1-1; DNA: TGTGCCAGCAGCGGACAGAAGAACACTGAAGCTTTCTTT; CDR3: CASSGQKNTEAFF
V: TRBV7-2; size: .; D: TRBD1; J: TRBJ2-6; DNA: TGTGCCAGCAGCTGGACAGGGGGCGCTGGGGGGGCCAACGTCCTGACTTTC; CDR3: CASSWTGGAGGANVLTF
V: TRBV7-6; size: few; D: .; J: TRBJ1-1; DNA: TGTGCCAGCAGCTTAGGGGGACTTGAAGCTTTCTTT; CDR3: CASSLGGLEAFF
V: TRBV18; size: .; D: .; J: TRBJ2-7; DNA: TGTGCCAGCTCACCACCGAGAGACTCCTACGAGCAGTACTTC; CDR3: CASSPPRDSYEQYF
V: TRBV29-1; size: .; D: .; J: TRBJ2-2; DNA: TGCAGCGTTGAGTCGGGGTTCACCGGGGAGCTGTTTTTT; CDR3: CSVESGFTGELFF
V: TRBV5-5; size: .; D: TRBD1; J: TRBJ1-5; DNA: TGTGCCAGCAGCTTCGGACAGGGCGACCAGCCCCAGCATTTT; CDR3: CASSFGQGDQPQHF
V: TRBV9; size: .; D: .; J: TRBJ1-1; DNA: TGTGCCAGCAGCGCAGCCAAACCGGGGACTGAAGCTTTCTTT; CDR3: CASSAAKPGTEAFF
V: TRBV2; size: few; D: .; J: TRBJ1-2; DNA: TGTGCCAGCAGTGATCAGGGGATGGGCGGCTACACCTTC; CDR3: CASSDQGMGGYTF
V: TRBV5-1; size: .; D: .; J: TRBJ1-2; DNA: TGCGCCAGCAGCTCAAGTGGGCAGGACAGCTATGGCTACACCTTC; CDR3: CASSSSGQDSYGYTF
V: TRBV9; size: .; D: .; J: TRBJ2-3; DNA: TGTGCCAGCAGCGTAGAAGGTAGCAGCACAGATACGCAGTATTTT; CDR3: CASSVEGSSTDTQYF
V: TRBV25-1; size: .; D: TRBD1; J: TRBJ1-2; DNA: TGTGCCAGCACCGGGACAGGGATCTATGGCTACACCTTC; CDR3: CASTGTGIYGYTF
V: TRBV18; size: .; D: TRBD2; J: TRBJ2-3; DNA: TGTGCCAGCTCACCACTAGGCGGGGGGCAAGATACGCAGTATTTT; CDR3: CASSPLGGGQDTQYF
V: TRBV6-1; size: .; D: .; J: TRBJ1-6; DNA: TGTGCCAGCAGTGAAGCGGCAGGGCATAATTCACCCCTCCACTTT; CDR3: CASSEAAGHNSPLHF
V: TRBV30; size: .; D: .; J: TRBJ1-3; DNA: TGTGCCTGGAGTGTGTCTCGGAACACCATATATTTT; CDR3: CAWSVSRNTIYF
V: TRBV4-3; size: .; D: TRBD2; J: TRBJ2-5; DNA: TGCGCCAGCAGCCAAGGCCGGGGGGGCCAGGAGACCCAGTACTTC; CDR3: CASSQGRGGQETQYF
V: TRBV19; size: once; D: .; J: TRBJ2-7; DNA: TGTGCCAGTAGTATAATTCCGGACAGCTACGAGCAGTACTTC; CDR3: CASSIIPDSYEQYF
V: TRBV25-1; size: once; D: TRBD1; J: TRBJ2-7; DNA: TGTGCCAGCAGTCCCCACAGGGGCCCTTGGGACGAGCAGTACTTC; CDR3: CASSPHRGPWDEQYF
V: TRBV28; size: .; D: TRBD1; J: TRBJ1-4; DNA: TGTGCCAGCAGTAGACCGGGACAGGGCCATAATGAAAAACTGTTTTTT; CDR3: CASSRPGQGHNEKLFF
V: TRBV7-2; size: once; D: .; J: TRBJ2-5; DNA: TGTGCCAGCAGCTTATACAGGAATCAAGAGACCCAGTACTTC; CDR3: CASSLYRNQETQYF